The next 25 T cell receptor beta chains were all read from a single sample in a study of blood T cell repertoires in COVID-19. The method was immunoSEQ multiplex PCR; TCRdb's version includes in-frame clones alone and lacks a portion of them. This sample yields some 270,000 clones, of which roughly nine tenths are seen a single time; roughly 5% belongs to the top ten. The specimen was peripheral blood. Source of these receptors: a woman in her 40s who had recovered from COVID-19.

This chain connects TRBV18 to TRBJ2-1; 7 bases agree with TRBD1. J gave up 9 bases and V 5 bases, and 7 bases lay outside the gene matches. The CDR3 has 13 amino acids. Looked up from germline, CDR1 is KGHSH and CDR2 is LQKENI. The CDR3: CASSKGGGGEQFF. The CDR3 nucleotides are TGTGCCAGCTCAAAAGGGGGCGGCGGTGAGCAGTTCTTC.

This clone was seen a single time. CDR3 in DNA: TGTGCCAGCACATCGGGCGGGACAGGGGTGGTTCTCGGCTACACCTTC. This codes for CASTSGGTGVVLGYTF. The chain has TRBV2 and TRBJ1-2; TRBD1 matches 10 bases. With V trimmed by 7 bases and J by 8 bases, 16 bases remained unmatched. The CDR3 length is 16 residues. Germline V gives CDR1 SNHLY, CDR2 FYNNEI.

The chain employs TRBV29-1 and TRBJ2-7; 10 positions match TRBD1. Per germline, CDR1 SQVTM and CDR2 ANQGSEA. This CDR3 is built from 14 residues. Losses at the gene ends were 6 bases for V and 3 bases for J; bases not matched to a gene: 8. CDR3 amino acids: CSVGGQGGHYEQYF. In DNA, the CDR3 is TGCAGCGTCGGCGGACAGGGGGGCCACTACGAGCAGTACTTC.

The chain recombines TRBV21-1 with TRBJ2-5; the table's TRBD1 call for D was not verified on the DNA. TRBV21-1 is a known pseudogene. CDR3 size: 17 residues. The CDR3 bases are TGTGCCAGCAGCAAAGGAGTAGACCAGGGATTGCAAGAGACCCAGTACTTC. This translates into CASSKGVDQGLQETQYF.

CDR3 residues: CSGGSSYNEQFF. Here the CDR3 DNA reads TGCAGCGGTGGCAGCTCCTACAATGAGCAGTTCTTC. This chain uses TRBV29-1 with TRBJ2-1; D uncertain. Germline assignment: CDR1 SQVTM and CDR2 ANQGSEA. V lost 7 bases and J lost 0, with 7 bases in between. This CDR3 is built from 12 residues.

This sequence joins TRBV7-9 and TRBJ2-5; 9 positions agree with TRBD1. The CDR3 totals 14 residues. Germline lookup yields CDR1 SEHNR and CDR2 FQNEAQ (reference sequence). The V and J ends lost 5 bases and 3 bases, in that order; junction bases with no gene match: 4. The CDR3 DNA reads as TGTGCCAGCAGCATCACAGGGGGCGAAGAGACCCAGTACTTC. This codes for CASSITGGEETQYF.

The V gene is TRBV7-8, the J gene TRBJ2-1, with no clear D. V was pared by 5 bases and J by 5 bases, with 16 bases between. The germline gives CDR1 SGHVS, CDR2 FQNEAQ. This CDR3 has 15 amino acids. The CDR3 DNA reads TGTGCCAGCAGCCACCCCCTAGTGATGGACAATGAGCAGTTCTTC. It encodes CASSHPLVMDNEQFF.

The chain couples TRBV5-1 to TRBJ2-3; D is possibly TRBD1 (6 bases). V shed 4 bases and J shed 4 bases, with 13 bases lying between them. The CDR3 contains 14 residues. Per germline, CDR1 SGHRS and CDR2 YFSETQ. CDR3 amino acids: CASSPFRGADTQYF. For the CDR3, the DNA is TGCGCCAGCAGCCCCTTCAGGGGAGCAGATACGCAGTATTTT.

The chain employs TRBV7-9 and TRBJ2-7; D gene unclear. V gave up 2 bases and J gave up 0 bases, with 14 bases separating them. The CDR3 spans 16 residues. Germline-derived CDR1 and CDR2 are SEHNR and FQNEAQ (reference sequence). This CDR3 is CASSLFAGRSSYEQYV. CDR3 sequence (DNA): TGTGCCAGCAGCTTATTCGCAGGCCGTAGCTCCTACGAGCAGTACGTC.

The chain employs TRBV15 and TRBJ2-3; D might be TRBD2 (6 bases). CDR1 and CDR2 from the germline V gene are LNHNV and YYDKDF (reference sequence). This CDR3 is built from 12 residues. V was cut by 9 bases and J by 5 bases, with 12 bases left in between. This CDR3 reads CATSGLLDTQYF. The CDR3 DNA is TGTGCCACGAGCGGACTATTAGATACGCAGTATTTT.

DNA for the CDR3: TGTGCCACCAGTGATTTCAGTAAATCGAACACCGGGGAGCTGTTTTTT. Encoded protein: CATSDFSKSNTGELFF. The V and J genes are TRBV24-1 and TRBJ2-2, with D unclear. Trimming removed 1 base from V and 0 bases from J, with 8 bases in between. The V gene's germline CDR1 is KGHDR and CDR2 SFDVKD. This CDR3 comprises 16 residues.

The chain recombines TRBV3-1 (or the pseudogene TRBV3-2) with TRBJ2-3; the match to TRBD2 covers 11 bases. Trimming at V came to 0 bases and at J to 4 bases, leaving 3 bases not matched to a gene. The CDR3 spans 16 residues. The germline CDR1 and CDR2 sequences are LGHDT and YNNKEL (reference sequence). CDR3 nucleotide sequence: TGTGCCAGCAGCCAAGATAGCGGGAGGGCCGCAGATACGCAGTATTTT. Translated, it gives CASSQDSGRAADTQYF.

CDR3 coding DNA: TGTGCCAGCGCCATACCAATTGGCGGGGGCTACAATGAGCAGTTCTTC. Translated, it gives CASAIPIGGGYNEQFF. J is TRBJ2-1 and V is TRBV18; TRBD2 agrees at 7 bases. Germline lookup yields CDR1 KGHSH and CDR2 LQKENI. V lost 8 bases, J lost 3 bases, and 13 bases stayed unmatched. The CDR3 is 16 amino acids.

The chain recombines TRBV28 with TRBJ2-7; 7 bases agree with TRBD1. The length of the CDR3 is 13 residues. J lost 6 bases, V lost 6 bases, and 8 bases had no gene match. In germline, CDR1 is MDHEN, CDR2 SYDVKM. In nucleotides, the CDR3 is TGTGCCAGCAGAAGGACAGGTGGGGTCGAGCAGTACTTC. This sequence encodes CASRRTGGVEQYF.

This chain connects TRBV29-1 to TRBJ2-3, with D unresolved. Looked up from germline, CDR1 is SQVTM and CDR2 is ANQGSEA. V was shortened by 0 bases and J by 0 bases, with 7 bases between the two germline ends. The CDR3 covers 14 residues. CDR3 bases: TGCAGCGTTGAAGATCCCCTTAGCACAGATACGCAGTATTTT. Protein product: CSVEDPLSTDTQYF.

For the CDR3, the DNA is TGTGCCAGCAGTTTAGGGGACAGCCTATCGTATGGCTACACCTTC. Translated: CASSLGDSLSYGYTF. The V call is TRBV27, the J call TRBJ1-2, with TRBD1 matching 7 bases. CDR3 length equals 15 residues. V was clipped by 2 bases and J by 5 bases; unmatched bases: 8. From germline, CDR1 is MNHEY and CDR2 SMNVEV (reference sequence).

This clone appeared a few times. The V gene is TRBV3-1 (or the pseudogene TRBV3-2), the J gene TRBJ1-1, with 8 bases fitting TRBD1. The CDR3 has 15 residues. The V and J ends lost 1 base and 6 bases, in that order; junction bases with no gene match: 7. The V gene's germline CDR1 is LGHDT and CDR2 YNNKEL (reference sequence). CDR3 amino acids: CASSQAARGHAEAFF. CDR3 in DNA: TGTGCCAGCAGCCAAGCGGCCAGGGGGCATGCTGAAGCTTTCTTT.

V usage is TRBV5-5 and J usage is TRBJ1-3; D is unresolved. Trimming took off 0 bases at V and 1 base at J, with 5 bases between the two ends. The CDR3 runs 14 residues. The germline CDR1 and CDR2 sequences are SGHKS and YYEKEE (reference sequence). CDR3 coding DNA: TGTGCCAGCAGCTTGGTTATATCTGGAAACACCATATATTTT. Its translation: CASSLVISGNTIYF.

The chain joins TRBV4-3 to TRBJ1-4; tentatively, D is TRBD1 (6 bases). This CDR3 has 15 amino acids. The V gene lost 1 base and the J gene lost 5 bases, with 11 bases spanning the gap. CDR1 is LGHNA and CDR2 is YSLEER in the germline V gene. The CDR3 loop is CASSQGTARNEKLFF. The CDR3 DNA is TGCGCCAGCAGCCAAGGGACAGCGAGAAATGAAAAACTGTTTTTT.

V usage is TRBV6-4 and J usage is TRBJ2-1; 8 nucleotides align to TRBD2. This CDR3 spans 17 amino acids. J lost 4 bases, V lost 3 bases, and 11 bases had no gene match. Germline-derived CDR1 and CDR2 are MRHNA and SNTAGT. The CDR3 is CASSEYPGTRTYNEQFF. As DNA, the CDR3 is TGTGCCAGCAGTGAATACCCCGGGACTAGGACGTACAATGAGCAGTTCTTC.

The genes are TRBV27 and TRBJ2-1; TRBD1 is a possible D gene (5 bases). Looked up from germline, CDR1 is MNHEY and CDR2 is SMNVEV (reference sequence). V gave up 8 bases and J gave up 8 bases, with 19 bases separating them. The CDR3 has 14 amino acids. Here the CDR3 reads CASRMDTLWDEQFF. For the CDR3, the DNA is TGTGCCAGCCGGATGGACACCTTGTGGGATGAGCAGTTCTTC.

The table lists this clone with a count of one. This sequence joins TRBV7-9 and TRBJ1-2; tentative D call: TRBD1 (5 bases). The V and J ends lost 4 bases and 3 bases respectively, with 12 bases between them. Per the germline V gene, CDR1 is SEHNR and CDR2 is FQNEAQ (reference sequence). The CDR3 loop spans 14 amino acids. The CDR3 loop is CASSSYSRDYGYTF. The CDR3 DNA reads as TGTGCCAGCAGCTCCTATAGCAGGGACTATGGCTACACCTTC.

In the case of this clone: This clone may be a read error of a much larger clone one base away. The gene calls are TRBV11-3 and TRBJ2-1; 7 nucleotides match TRBD2. The CDR3 totals 15 residues. CDR1 and CDR2 from the germline V gene are SGHNT and YENEEA. Germline trimming cut 3 bases from V and 0 bases from J; bases unmatched to any gene: 2. The CDR3 nucleotides read TGTGCCAGCAGCTTGGGGGGGAGCTCCTACAATGAGCAGTTCTTC. Amino acid sequence: CASSLGGSSYNEQFF.

V usage is TRBV19 and J usage is TRBJ2-7; D gene unclear. The germline CDR1 and CDR2 sequences are LNHDA and SQIVND (reference sequence). The CDR3 is made up of 14 amino acids. V shed 10 bases and J shed 0 bases, with 16 bases lying between them. The CDR3 nucleotides are TGTGCCACCAGAGAGACTTTAAGCTCCTACGAGCAGTACGTC. It translates to CATRETLSSYEQYV.

This clone came up once. This rearrangement joins TRBV11-1 to TRBJ2-3; 7 bases map to TRBD1. Germline CDR1 reads SGHAT; CDR2 reads FQDESV (reference sequence). This CDR3 comprises 16 residues. V was pared by 0 bases and J by 2 bases, with 5 bases of the junction left unmatched. CDR3 sequence reads: CASSLAGTENTDTQYF. The CDR3 DNA follows: TGTGCCAGCAGCTTAGCCGGGACAGAGAACACAGATACGCAGTATTTT.